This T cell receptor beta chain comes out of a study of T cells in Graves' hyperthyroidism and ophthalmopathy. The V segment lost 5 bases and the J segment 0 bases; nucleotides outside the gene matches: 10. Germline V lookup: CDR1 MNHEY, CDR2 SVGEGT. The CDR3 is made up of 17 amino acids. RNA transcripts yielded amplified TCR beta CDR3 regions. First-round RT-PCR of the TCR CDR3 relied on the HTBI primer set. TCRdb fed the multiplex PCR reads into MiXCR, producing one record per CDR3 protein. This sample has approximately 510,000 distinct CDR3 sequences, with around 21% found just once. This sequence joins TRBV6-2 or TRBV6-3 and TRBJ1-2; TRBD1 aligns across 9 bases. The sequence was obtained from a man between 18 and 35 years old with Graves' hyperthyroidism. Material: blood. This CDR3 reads CASSPRDRVRANYGYTF. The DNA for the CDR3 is TGTGCCAGCAGTCCGAGGGACAGGGTTCGAGCTAACTATGGCTACACCTTC.